This T cell receptor (beta chain) was identified during a study of cytomegalovirus exposure and HLA in healthy donors. Study-wide points: Clonal expansion was found to be greater in HLA-associated TCR beta chains than in equally common others in a later analysis. Most TCRs appeared rarely, but some public TCRs recurred in many donors. Researchers catalogued approximately 170 TCR beta chains as cytomegalovirus-associated. Analysis was carried out at a later point, and it linked a missense DCLRE1C variant to TCR beta V- and J-gene trimming.

In this sample, this clone turned up once. What it binds is unknown. Vbeta (60) and Jbeta (13) primers were used in the PCR. Assay: immunoSEQ multiplex PCR; the TCRdb copy retains only in-frame clones and omits some. The repertoire holds more than 95,000 clones, around three quarters seen once, with 1.2% in the top ten. CDR1 DFQATT and CDR2 SNEGSKA come from the germline V gene (reference sequence). This CDR3 has 11 amino acids. Trimming took 7 bases from V and 2 from J; bases not matched to a gene: 2. The source material was PBMCs. The chain recombines TRBV20-1 with TRBJ2-7; TRBD2 matches at 7 bases. The TCR originated in a female donor in good health and CMV-seronegative. The DNA of the CDR3 is TGCAGTGTGGGAGGGCCCTACGAGCAGTACTTC. The encoded protein is CSVGGPYEQYF.